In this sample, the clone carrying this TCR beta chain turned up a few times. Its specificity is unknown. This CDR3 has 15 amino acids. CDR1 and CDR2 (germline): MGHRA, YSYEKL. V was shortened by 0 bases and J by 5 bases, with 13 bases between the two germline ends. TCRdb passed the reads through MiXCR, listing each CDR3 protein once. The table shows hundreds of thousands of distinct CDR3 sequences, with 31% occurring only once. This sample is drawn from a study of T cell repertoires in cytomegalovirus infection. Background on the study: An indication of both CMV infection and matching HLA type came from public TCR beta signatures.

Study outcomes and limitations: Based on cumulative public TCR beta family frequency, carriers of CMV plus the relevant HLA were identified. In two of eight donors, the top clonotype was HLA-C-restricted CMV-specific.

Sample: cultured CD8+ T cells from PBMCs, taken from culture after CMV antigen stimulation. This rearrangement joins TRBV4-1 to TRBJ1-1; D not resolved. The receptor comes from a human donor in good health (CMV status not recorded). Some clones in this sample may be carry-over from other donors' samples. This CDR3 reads CASSQDRGWGTEAFF. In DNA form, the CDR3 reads TGCGCCAGCAGCCAAGATCGGGGATGGGGAACTGAAGCTTTCTTT.